The TCR beta chain under discussion was sequenced for a study of blood T cells in healthy people across ages. With a J-beta primer mix and a sample-barcoded 5' primer, a second PCR ran about 7 to 12 cycles. TCRdb analysed the 5' RACE reads with MiXCR anew, one entry per CDR3 protein. This sample has 1.5 million to 2 million distinct CDR3 sequences, with about 28% found just once. Each donor gave ten milliliters of peripheral blood. From germline, CDR1 is DFQATT and CDR2 SNEGSKA (reference sequence). V trimming: 5 bases; J trimming: 9 bases; junction bases outside the gene matches: 6. This CDR3 has 11 residues. General study points: Reliance upon unsorted PBMCs precluded definitive naive versus antigen-experienced comparison. A strong correlation was found between TCR beta diversity and the percentage of naive T cells. Estimates drawn from one million T cells were deemed to understate diversity.

This clonotype was counted between two and nine times. Its target is not known. The rearrangement joins TRBV20-1 to TRBJ1-1, with 7 bases that match TRBD1. The sequencing input was blood. The receptor's source is a woman aged 25-40 years in good health. This CDR3 reads CSAGTVRKAFF. The CDR3 DNA reads as TGCAGTGCTGGGACAGTCCGGAAAGCTTTCTTT.